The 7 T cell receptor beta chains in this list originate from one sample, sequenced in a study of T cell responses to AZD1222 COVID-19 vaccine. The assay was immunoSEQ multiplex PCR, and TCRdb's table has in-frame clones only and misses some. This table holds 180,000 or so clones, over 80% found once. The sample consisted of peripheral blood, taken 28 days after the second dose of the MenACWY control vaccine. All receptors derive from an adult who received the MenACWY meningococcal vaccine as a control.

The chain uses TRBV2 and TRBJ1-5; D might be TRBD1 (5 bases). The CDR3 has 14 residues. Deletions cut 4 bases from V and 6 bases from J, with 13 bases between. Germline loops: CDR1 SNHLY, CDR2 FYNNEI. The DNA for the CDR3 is TGTGCCAGCAGTGTAGAGGAGAGGGGTCAGCCCCAGCATTTT. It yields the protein CASSVEERGQPQHF.

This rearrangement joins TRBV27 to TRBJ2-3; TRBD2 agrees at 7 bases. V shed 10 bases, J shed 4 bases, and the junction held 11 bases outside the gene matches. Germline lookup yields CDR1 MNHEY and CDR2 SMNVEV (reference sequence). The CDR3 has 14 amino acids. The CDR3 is CATGLGPNPDTQYF. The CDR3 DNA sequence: TGTGCCACCGGACTAGGCCCTAACCCAGATACGCAGTATTTT.

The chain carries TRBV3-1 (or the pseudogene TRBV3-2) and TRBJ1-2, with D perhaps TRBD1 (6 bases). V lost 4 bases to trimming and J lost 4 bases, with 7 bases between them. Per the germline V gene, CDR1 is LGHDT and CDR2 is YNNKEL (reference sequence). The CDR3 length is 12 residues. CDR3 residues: CASSPDSYGYTF. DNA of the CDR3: TGTGCCAGCAGCCCGGACAGCTATGGCTACACCTTC.

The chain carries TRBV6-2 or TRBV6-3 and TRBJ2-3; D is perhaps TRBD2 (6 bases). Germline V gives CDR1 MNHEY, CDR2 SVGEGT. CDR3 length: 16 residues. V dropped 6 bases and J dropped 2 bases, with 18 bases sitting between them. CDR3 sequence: CASSQPSGGDTDTQYF. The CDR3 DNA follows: TGTGCCAGCAGCCAGCCTTCTGGCGGGGACACAGATACGCAGTATTTT.

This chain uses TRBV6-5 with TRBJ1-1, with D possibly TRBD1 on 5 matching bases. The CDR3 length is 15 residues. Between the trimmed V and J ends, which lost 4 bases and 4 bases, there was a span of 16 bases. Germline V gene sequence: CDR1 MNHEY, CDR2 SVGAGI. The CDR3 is CASSLFIGDPTEAFF. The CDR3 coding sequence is TGTGCCAGCAGTTTATTCATTGGGGACCCCACTGAAGCTTTCTTT.

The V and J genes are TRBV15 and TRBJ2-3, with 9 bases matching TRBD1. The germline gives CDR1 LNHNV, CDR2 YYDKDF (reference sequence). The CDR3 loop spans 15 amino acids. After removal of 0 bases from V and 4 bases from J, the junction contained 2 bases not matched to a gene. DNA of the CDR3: TGTGCCACCAGCAGAGAGGGACAGGGTGCAGATACGCAGTATTTT. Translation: CATSREGQGADTQYF.

The CDR3 sequence is CASSPLTGRQGYGYTF. CDR3 DNA sequence: TGTGCCAGCAGTCCCCTGACAGGGAGGCAGGGCTATGGCTACACCTTC. V gene TRBV2 combines with J gene TRBJ1-2, with 7 bases fitting TRBD1. The CDR3 covers 16 residues. V lost 5 bases to trimming and J lost 4 bases; unmatched junction nucleotides: 13. CDR1 is SNHLY, CDR2 FYNNEI, per germline.